This T cell receptor beta chain came from a study of blood T cells in healthy people across ages. Points from the study as a whole: It was found that TCR beta diversity correlated strongly with the percentage of naive T cells.

The sample holds a few counts of this clonotype. Its antigen is not identified. V lost 2 bases to trimming and J lost 2 bases, with 11 bases between them. Germline V CDR1 and CDR2: SGHKS, YYEKEE (reference sequence). The CDR3 covers 14 residues. Combining a sample-barcoded 5' primer with a J-beta primer mix, a second PCR ran for roughly 6 to 12 cycles. TCRdb processed the 5' RACE reads anew with MiXCR; each CDR3 protein has one entry. The table records approximately 780,000 distinct CDR3 sequences, about a quarter of them present only once. Separately, the same data were catalogued under a study of T cells of mothers and their children. That study reports: A few mothers and their six children, all healthy Caucasians, donated. The authors used all extracted RNA for cDNA synthesis, at about 1.5 ug per 15 ul. During the second PCR, the M1S primer introduced sample barcodes along with 2-4 random nucleotides.

The chain carries TRBV5-5 and TRBJ2-7; unclear D gene. What was sequenced was blood. This sequence originates from a boy aged 10-17 years in good health. The CDR3 is CASSFREPTYEQYF. CDR3 bases: TGTGCCAGCAGCTTTCGAGAACCCACCTACGAGCAGTACTTC.